One sample yielded the 15 T cell receptor beta chains listed below, sequenced in a study of early T cells in non-severe SARS-CoV-2 infection. Using its own MiXCR run on the 5' RACE reads, TCRdb lists one record per CDR3 protein. The sample lists 85,000 to 100,000 distinct CDR3 sequences; approximately 10% were seen once. The source was whole blood, collected at baseline. These TCRs come from an adult who was a healthcare worker with PCR-confirmed SARS-CoV-2 infection or an uninfected control (not recorded which).

Ten or more counts support this clonotype. This sequence joins TRBV7-2 and TRBJ2-7; unclear D gene. Trimming pared 3 bases from V and 4 bases from J, leaving 16 bases between. CDR1 is SGHTA and CDR2 is FQGNSA in the germline V gene. The CDR3 is 15 amino acids. CDR3 loop: CASSFRWSAEYEQYF. The DNA of the CDR3 is TGTGCCAGCAGCTTTCGTTGGTCAGCCGAGTACGAGCAGTACTTC.

This clonotype was seen ten or more times. This chain uses TRBV29-1 with TRBJ2-2, with a possible D match to TRBD2 (6 bases). The ends were cut back, 7 bases at V and 5 bases at J, with 23 bases in the middle. CDR1 and CDR2 from the germline V gene are SQVTM and ANQGSEA. The CDR3 runs 16 residues. The CDR3 coding sequence is TGCAGCGCTGTAAGTCCCGGGAGAAGTCATACCGGGGAGCTGTTTTTT. This codes for CSAVSPGRSHTGELFF.

The chain uses TRBV10-3 and TRBJ2-1; 9 bases are shared with TRBD2. Trimming cost V 3 bases and J 5 bases; bases outside gene matches: 8. The CDR3 is made up of 16 amino acids. Per germline, CDR1 ENHRY and CDR2 SYGVKD. The CDR3: CAISDNSGGLNNEQFF. The CDR3 DNA reads as TGTGCCATCAGTGATAATAGCGGGGGCCTTAACAATGAGCAGTTCTTC.

This chain links TRBV7-9 with TRBJ2-2; D remains ambiguous. The germline V gene has CDR1 SEHNR and CDR2 FQNEAQ (reference sequence). The CDR3 extends over 15 amino acids. V was cut by 2 bases and J by 0 bases, with 7 bases left in between. Here the CDR3 DNA reads TGTGCCAGCAGCTTATTTAACGCGAACACCGGGGAGCTGTTTTTT. Encoded protein: CASSLFNANTGELFF.

This clonotype was recorded at least ten times. The rearrangement uses TRBV28 and TRBJ1-2; 7 bases align to TRBD1. The trim removed 2 bases at V and 7 bases at J, leaving 7 bases unmatched. The CDR3 runs to 14 residues. Germline-derived CDR1 and CDR2 are MDHEN and SYDVKM. Here the CDR3 reads CASSLRDRVFGYTF. The CDR3 nucleotides read TGTGCCAGCAGTTTACGAGACAGGGTATTTGGCTACACCTTC.

About this clonotype itself: A much bigger clone sits one base away, suggesting this may be a read error. The chain recombines TRBV6-2 or TRBV6-3 with TRBJ2-4, with 13 nucleotides matching TRBD2. CDR3 length: 16 amino acids. CDR1 is MNHEY, CDR2 SVGEGT, per germline. The CDR3 spells CPSSSGLAGAVNIQYF. The CDR3 DNA follows: TGTCCCAGCAGTAGTGGACTAGCGGGAGCAGTGAACATTCAGTACTTC.

This clonotype was observed many times. The chain has TRBV4-3 and TRBJ1-6; 7 bases fit TRBD1. This CDR3 is built from 16 residues. The V segment lost 5 bases and the J segment 8 bases; nucleotides outside the gene matches: 12. Germline values: CDR1 LGHNA, CDR2 YSLEER. This CDR3 is CASSASTITGDSPLHF. The CDR3 DNA reads TGCGCCAGCAGCGCAAGCACTATTACAGGGGATTCACCCCTCCACTTT.

The rearrangement joins TRBV6-5 to TRBJ1-2; 9 bases map to TRBD1. The germline CDR1 and CDR2 sequences are MNHEY and SVGAGI. Trimming cost V 4 bases and J 6 bases; bases outside gene matches: 3. The CDR3 is made up of 13 amino acids. CDR3: CASSLQGADGYTF. The DNA of the CDR3 is TGTGCCAGCAGTTTACAGGGGGCGGATGGCTACACCTTC.

This clonotype was found a few times. The V gene is TRBV5-1, the J gene TRBJ2-3; maybe TRBD1 (5 bases). Per germline, CDR1 SGHRS and CDR2 YFSETQ. The CDR3 sequence is 14 residues long. Trimming took off 0 bases at V and 2 bases at J, with 7 bases between the two ends. CDR3 DNA: TGCGCCAGCAGCTTGGCAGGACACACAGATACGCAGTATTTT. The encoded protein is CASSLAGHTDTQYF.

This clonotype was seen ten or more times. The chain links TRBV6-5 to TRBJ1-3, with 9 bases matching TRBD1. The CDR3 consists of 13 residues. Germline V gives CDR1 MNHEY, CDR2 SVGAGI. V shed 7 bases and J 2 bases; nucleotides not matched to a gene: 0. The DNA of the CDR3 is TGTGCCAGCAACAGGGGGCCTGGAAACACCATATATTTT. Its protein product is CASNRGPGNTIYF.

This clonotype has a single count. This chain links TRBV29-1 with TRBJ2-7, with 9 bases fitting TRBD1. The trim removed 6 bases at V and 6 bases at J, leaving 9 bases unmatched. CDR3 size: 13 residues. Germline V gene lookup returns CDR1 SQVTM and CDR2 ANQGSEA. The CDR3 coding sequence is TGCAGCGTCCTGGACAGGGGTATTGGCGAGCAGTACTTC. Its translation: CSVLDRGIGEQYF.

A few counts support this clonotype. The CDR3 protein is CASSFSGTGELFF. DNA for the CDR3: TGTGCCAGCAGCTTCTCAGGGACCGGGGAGCTGTTTTTT. The rearrangement uses TRBV7-3 and TRBJ2-2, with a weak D call TRBD1 (5 bases). Germline CDR1 and CDR2: SGHTA and FQGTGA. Between the trimmed V and J ends, which lost 3 bases and 5 bases, there was a span of 7 bases. This CDR3 contains 13 residues.

This clonotype was detected ten times or more. The rearrangement uses TRBV7-6 and TRBJ2-5; tentatively, D is TRBD1 (5 bases). V was trimmed by 0 bases and J by 5 bases, leaving 16 bases between them. The CDR3 totals 16 residues. CDR1 SGHVS and CDR2 FNYEAQ come from the germline V gene. CDR3 nucleotide sequence: TGTGCCAGCAGCTTAGCGCTGGCAGGGAAGTCGGAGACCCAGTACTTC. This codes for CASSLALAGKSETQYF.

This clonotype was seen at least ten times. The chain links TRBV29-1 to TRBJ1-1, with a possible D match to TRBD1 (6 bases). The V gene lost 0 bases and the J gene lost 8 bases, with 13 bases spanning the gap. The CDR3 is 13 residues long. Looked up from germline, CDR1 is SQVTM and CDR2 is ANQGSEA. The DNA of the CDR3 is TGCAGCGTTGAAGAAGGGGGGGCAGGAGAAGCTTTCTTT. As protein: CSVEEGGAGEAFF. Full variable domain (outside the CDR3, taken from reference TRBV29-1 and TRBJ1-1): SAVISQKPSRDICQRGTSLTIQCQVDSQVTMMFWYRQQPGQSLTLIATANQGSEATYESGFVIDKFPISRPNLTFSTLTVSNMSPEDSSIYLCSVEEGGAGEAFFGQGTRLTVV.

This clonotype was seen a handful of times. This chain uses TRBV5-1 with TRBJ2-7, with D unresolved. Trimming removed 4 bases at V and 6 bases at J, with 17 bases between. Germline CDR1 is SGHRS and CDR2 is YFSETQ. This CDR3 is 14 amino acids long. For the CDR3, the DNA is TGCGCCAGCAGCGCACGGCTACGCGGCTCCGAGCAGTACTTC. Residues: CASSARLRGSEQYF.